A selection of T cell receptor beta chains follows, all from one sample in a study. Each CDR3 protein gets one entry after TCRdb re-called the RT-PCR reads with MiXCR. Of 550,000 to 750,000 distinct CDR3 sequences in the sample, over 12% were seen once. Sequences were obtained from memory CD4+ T cells from blood. The receptors shown here come from a female donor in good health, serving as a healthy control. Both conserved end residues are part of each CDR3. The D gene is left open where the match is weak. Clone sizes are given selectively: once, few, many, or a class where the clone is expanded.

d_call	v_call	j_call	clone_size	cdr3_nt	cdr3_aa
-	TRBV3-1	TRBJ2-7	-	TGTGCCAGCAGCCTTCAAGGGTCAGGCCTCTCCTACGAGCAGTACTTC	CASSLQGSGLSYEQYF
TRBD1	TRBV4-2	TRBJ2-7	few	TGTGCCAGCAGCCGCCCGGACAGGGGATACGAGCAGTACTTC	CASSRPDRGYEQYF
-	TRBV20-1	TRBJ2-1	few	TGCAGTGCGGTAGAGGGCTCCTCCTACAATGAGCAGTTCTTC	CSAVEGSSYNEQFF
-	TRBV9	TRBJ1-1	few	TGTGCCAGCAGCGTAGTCTCGGGGGCTGAAGCTTTCTTT	CASSVVSGAEAFF
TRBD2	TRBV10-2	TRBJ2-1	-	TGCGCCAGCAGGGAAGTAGCCGGGACTAGGGTGGATGAGCAGTTCTTC	CASREVAGTRVDEQFF
-	TRBV20-1	TRBJ2-1	many	TGCAGTGCAGCTGGGGAGAATGAGCAGTTCTTC	CSAAGENEQFF
TRBD2	TRBV24-1	TRBJ2-1	once	TGTGCCACCAGTGATAATACGGGGGGCTCCTACAATGAGCAGTTCTTC	CATSDNTGGSYNEQFF
TRBD1	TRBV5-1	TRBJ2-6	few	TGCGCCAGCAGCTTGTCAGGGGGCCGGGTTGGGGCCAACGTCCTGACTTTC	CASSLSGGRVGANVLTF
-	TRBV9	TRBJ1-5	few	TGTGCCAGCAGCGTGGGAGGGAGCAATCAGCCCCAGCATTTT	CASSVGGSNQPQHF
-	TRBV27	TRBJ1-1	many	TGTGCCAGCAGTTTAATGGGGAGGTTGGGGGGGGGGTACACTGAAGCTTTCTTT	CASSLMGRLGGGYTEAFF
-	TRBV5-1	TRBJ2-1	once	TGCGCCAGCAGCTGGACGGGACTTCACTACAATGAGCAGTTCTTC	CASSWTGLHYNEQFF
TRBD2	TRBV5-1	TRBJ2-1	many	TGCGCCAGCAGCTCCCCCGGACTAGCGGGAATCAATGAGCAGTTCTTC	CASSSPGLAGINEQFF
-	TRBV6-2/TRBV6-3	TRBJ2-7	many	TGTGCCGTCTCGGGGTGGACCTACGAGCAGTACTTC	CAVSGWTYEQYF
-	TRBV7-6	TRBJ1-4	-	TGTGCCAGCAGCCGGGAGAACAGCGTGACTAATGAAAAACTGTTTTTT	CASSRENSVTNEKLFF
-	TRBV25-1	TRBJ2-2	few	TGTGCCAGCAGTCTTCAATTGAACACCGGGGAGCTGTTTTTT	CASSLQLNTGELFF
-	TRBV27	TRBJ1-5	few	TGTGCCAGCAGTTTACTCCGGACAGATCAGCCCCAGCATTTT	CASSLLRTDQPQHF
-	TRBV15	TRBJ1-3	-	TGTGCCACCAGCAGAGATCTGGGCAACTCTGGAAACACCATATATTTT	CATSRDLGNSGNTIYF
-	TRBV4-3	TRBJ1-3	few	TGCGCCAGCAGCGAGGGACTCCGGAACTCTGGAAACACCATATATTTT	CASSEGLRNSGNTIYF
TRBD1	TRBV20-1	TRBJ2-2	-	TGCAGTGCTGTCCGACAGGGGGCTACCGGGGAGCTGTTTTTT	CSAVRQGATGELFF
-	TRBV6-5	TRBJ2-5	many	TGTGCCAGCAATTCCGAGTCGGGGACCCAGTACTTC	CASNSESGTQYF
-	TRBV6-1	TRBJ2-5	-	TGTGCCAGCAGTGCGCTTAGGGGGGTAGAGACCCAGTACTTC	CASSALRGVETQYF
TRBD2	TRBV20-1	TRBJ2-1	few	TGCAGTGCTAGAGATCTCCAAGGGACTAGTAATAGTGAGCAGTTCTTC	CSARDLQGTSNSEQFF
-	TRBV28	TRBJ2-1	-	TGTGCCAGCCGGCCACCCGCTTACAATGAGCAGTTCTTC	CASRPPAYNEQFF
-	TRBV5-5	TRBJ2-2	-	TGTGCCAGCAGCTTGATTGAGGGGACCCATACCGGGGAGCTGTTTTTT	CASSLIEGTHTGELFF